The 16 T cell receptor beta chains listed next were all sequenced from one sample in a study of T cells in Graves' hyperthyroidism and ophthalmopathy. From RNA transcripts, TCR beta CDR3 regions were amplified. HTBI primers drove first-round RT-PCR of the TCR CDR3. One entry per CDR3 protein, called by TCRdb with MiXCR from the multiplex PCR reads. This table has about 580,000 distinct CDR3 sequences, over 11% appearing once. Sequenced: blood. These receptors originate from a woman between 25 and 40 years old with Graves' hyperthyroidism that later progressed to Graves' ophthalmopathy.

The chain couples TRBV5-4 to TRBJ1-2; 10 bases are shared with TRBD1. Germline loops: CDR1 SGHNT, CDR2 YYREEE (reference sequence). The CDR3 has 15 residues. The junction had 11 bases not matched to a gene; V was cut back by 1 base and J by 11 bases. The CDR3 DNA is TGTGCCAGCAGCTTGTGGGGTGCTGGGACAGGGGATTACACCTTC. This sequence encodes CASSLWGAGTGDYTF.

Only a few counts were recorded for this clonotype. V usage is TRBV30 and J usage is TRBJ2-7, with D perhaps assigned TRBD1 or TRBD2 (5 bases each). This CDR3 spans 14 amino acids. Trimming left V 2 bases short and J 3 bases short, with 14 bases between. Germline V gives CDR1 GTSNPN, CDR2 SVGIG (reference sequence). CDR3 sequence: CAWSRPGTGYEQYF. The CDR3 region has the DNA TGTGCCTGGAGTAGGCCAGGGACCGGCTACGAGCAGTACTTC.

This clonotype was observed a few times. The gene calls are TRBV24-1 and TRBJ2-3; 9 positions agree with TRBD2. The CDR3 is made up of 14 amino acids. Unmatched junction bases numbered 4, after V lost 4 bases and J lost 6 bases. Germline V gene data show CDR1 as KGHDR and CDR2 as SFDVKD. The DNA for the CDR3 is TGTGCCACCAGTGAAGCGGGGGGAGGCGATACGCAGTATTTT. This gives the protein CATSEAGGGDTQYF.

The chain has TRBV5-1 and TRBJ2-3; no definite D call. The V and J ends lost 3 bases and 1 base respectively, with 9 bases between them. The CDR3 spans 14 residues. Per the germline V gene, CDR1 is SGHRS and CDR2 is YFSETQ. CDR3 sequence (DNA): TGCGCCAGCAGCTCCGTTTCAGGCACAGATACGCAGTATTTT. Its protein product is CASSSVSGTDTQYF.

Ten or more counts support this clonotype. The V call is TRBV3-1, the J call TRBJ2-1; D gene uncertain. Deletions cut 3 bases from V and 4 bases from J, with 10 bases between. Per the germline V gene, CDR1 is LGHDT and CDR2 is YNNKEL (reference sequence). CDR3 size: 14 residues. CDR3 region: CASSHTDGYNEQFF. The CDR3 bases are TGTGCCAGCAGCCATACAGACGGATACAATGAGCAGTTCTTC.

The gene calls are TRBV27 and TRBJ1-5; no definite D call. The CDR3 runs 15 residues. Germline V gives CDR1 MNHEY, CDR2 SMNVEV (reference sequence). With 3 bases removed from V and 1 base from J, the gap between germline ends came to 10 bases. Here the CDR3 DNA reads TGTGCCAGCAGTTTCGAGGCGAGAAGCAATCAGCCCCAGCATTTT. Its translation: CASSFEARSNQPQHF.

The chain uses TRBV12-3 or TRBV12-4 and TRBJ1-4; 8 bases agree with TRBD1. V lost 4 bases and J lost 4; bases outside the gene matches: 5. This CDR3 is 15 amino acids long. The CDR3 DNA reads as TGTGCCAGCAGTTCCGGACAGGGCTATAATGAAAAACTGTTTTTT. This translates into CASSSGQGYNEKLFF.

This clonotype occurred many times. The chain recombines TRBV11-2 with TRBJ1-4, with D unclear. The CDR3 contains 13 residues. The V end was cut by 1 base, the J end by 10 bases, with 10 bases between. The germline V gene encodes CDR1 SGHAT and CDR2 FQNNGV. CDR3 sequence (DNA): TGTGCCAGCAGCTTAGTAGACGCAAGAAAACTGTTTTTT. Protein: CASSLVDARKLFF.

This clonotype was detected ten times or more. The chain employs TRBV30 and TRBJ2-6; D is perhaps TRBD1 (5 bases). Trimming removed 7 bases from V and 4 bases from J, with 11 bases in between. The CDR3 loop spans 13 amino acids. CDR1 is GTSNPN and CDR2 is SVGIG in the germline V gene (reference sequence). CDR3 sequence: CALDSPGANVLTF. CDR3 sequence (DNA): TGTGCCTTAGACAGCCCCGGGGCCAACGTCCTGACTTTC.

This clonotype was detected ten times or more. The chain combines TRBV29-1 with TRBJ2-7; 8 bases are shared with TRBD1. The CDR3 is 12 residues long. Unmatched junction bases numbered 3, after V lost 2 bases and J lost 6 bases. CDR1 is SQVTM and CDR2 is ANQGSEA in the germline V gene. The CDR3 protein is CSVETGGGEQYF. The CDR3 DNA is TGCAGCGTTGAAACAGGGGGAGGCGAGCAGTACTTC.

This clonotype was counted only a few times. V and J are TRBV6-5 and TRBJ2-7; D may be TRBD1 or TRBD2 (7 bases each). This CDR3 has 16 amino acids. Trimming left V 0 bases short and J 0 bases short, with 12 bases between. Germline V gene data show CDR1 as MNHEY and CDR2 as SVGAGI. The CDR3 DNA sequence: TGTGCCAGCAGTTACTCTGCGGGGGACAGCTCCTACGAGCAGTACTTC. Translating it yields CASSYSAGDSSYEQYF.

The V gene is TRBV14, the J gene TRBJ1-1; D may be TRBD1 (6 bases). V was shortened by 4 bases and J by 2 bases, with 14 bases between the two germline ends. Germline lookup yields CDR1 SGHDN and CDR2 FVKESK. This CDR3 has 15 residues. The CDR3 sequence: CASSRKGQLNTEAFF. CDR3 sequence (DNA): TGTGCCAGCAGCCGGAAAGGACAGCTCAACACTGAAGCTTTCTTT.

At least ten counts were recorded for this clonotype. The chain is built from TRBV12-3 or TRBV12-4 and TRBJ2-1; the match to TRBD1 covers 9 bases. This CDR3 has 16 amino acids. J was trimmed by 6 bases and V by 5 bases; bases with no gene match: 11. CDR3 DNA: TGTGCCAGCAGTCAATGGACAGGGGCTCAGAGCAATGAGCAGTTCTTC. This codes for CASSQWTGAQSNEQFF.

This clonotype was found many times. V and J are TRBV7-2 and TRBJ2-7; 8 positions match TRBD1. Germline trimming cut 4 bases from V and 0 bases from J; bases unmatched to any gene: 5. The CDR3 totals 15 residues. Germline lookup yields CDR1 SGHTA and CDR2 FQGNSA. CDR3 region: CASSSRGLLSYEQYF. The CDR3 DNA reads TGTGCCAGCAGCTCCAGGGGGCTACTCTCCTACGAGCAGTACTTC.

To note about this clonotype: With a much larger clone just one base away, this may be a read error. This CDR3 fails to terminate in the conserved phenylalanine or tryptophan, so it likely reflects a read error. V gene TRBV28 combines with J gene TRBJ1-6, with D possibly matching TRBD1 (5 bases). The V gene's germline CDR1 is MDHEN and CDR2 SYDVKM. The CDR3 loop spans 15 amino acids. The V and J ends lost 3 bases and 7 bases respectively, with 13 bases between them. The CDR3 reads CASSLDQQANSPLHV. In nucleotides, the CDR3 is TGTGCCAGCAGTTTGGATCAACAGGCGAATTCACCCCTCCACGTT.

This clonotype was seen many times. V usage is TRBV7-2 and J usage is TRBJ1-1; a weak D match, TRBD1 (5 bases). The CDR3 consists of 13 residues. The V end was cut by 6 bases, the J end by 5 bases, with 13 bases between. Germline V lookup: CDR1 SGHTA, CDR2 FQGNSA. The CDR3 coding sequence is TGTGCCAGCAGGTGGGGGGGTGGGACTGAAGCTTTCTTT. This encodes CASRWGGGTEAFF. The full variable domain, its missing parts supplied by reference TRBV7-2 and TRBJ1-1, is GAGVSQSPSNKVTEKGKDVELRCDPISGHTALYWYRQSLGQGLEFLIYFQGNSAPDKSGLPSDRFSAERTGGSVSTLTIQRTQQEDSAVYLCASRWGGGTEAFFGQGTRLTVV.